Listed below are T cell receptor beta chains from one sample, sequenced in a study of beta chain features in type 1 diabetes. TCRdb's table, derived via immunoSEQ multiplex PCR, lists solely in-frame clones and lacks some. Among about half a million clones listed, about 32% were seen once. Sequenced sample: naive CD4+ T cells from blood. The receptor source for this set is a man between 18 and 35 years old in good health. Each CDR3 is given with its conserved first and last residue. The D gene is left open where the match is weak.

V gene	CDR3 length	D gene	J gene	CDR3 protein
TRBV5-1	14	TRBD1	TRBJ2-7	CASSFRDRGHEQYF
TRBV30	15	TRBD2	TRBJ2-3	CAWSPGTSGRDTQYF
TRBV5-6	13	.	TRBJ1-5	CASSRDRGQPQHF
TRBV7-2	17	.	TRBJ2-5	CASSLEGVRGHQETQYF
TRBV14	15	TRBD2	TRBJ2-1	CASTRLAGGYNEQFF
TRBV7-9	12	.	TRBJ2-7	CASSLGSYEQYF
TRBV30	16	TRBD2	TRBJ2-5	CAWSADYSGSDETQYF
TRBV7-9	15	.	TRBJ2-7	CASSHRDRNSYEQYF
TRBV29-1	13	.	TRBJ2-5	CSVGRTPQETQYF
TRBV19	14	.	TRBJ1-1	CASSATALNTEAFF